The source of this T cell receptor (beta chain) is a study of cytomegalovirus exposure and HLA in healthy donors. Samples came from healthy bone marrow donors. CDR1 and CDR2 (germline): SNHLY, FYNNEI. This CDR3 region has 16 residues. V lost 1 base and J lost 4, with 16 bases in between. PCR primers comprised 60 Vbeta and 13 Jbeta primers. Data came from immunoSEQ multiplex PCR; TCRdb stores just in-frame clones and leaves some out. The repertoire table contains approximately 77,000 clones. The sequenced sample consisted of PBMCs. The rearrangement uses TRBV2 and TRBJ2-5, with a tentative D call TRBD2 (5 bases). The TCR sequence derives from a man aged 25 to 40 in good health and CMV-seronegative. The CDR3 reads CASSEVWAGGGETQYF. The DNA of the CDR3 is TGTGCCAGCAGTGAAGTTTGGGCAGGCGGAGGAGAGACCCAGTACTTC.